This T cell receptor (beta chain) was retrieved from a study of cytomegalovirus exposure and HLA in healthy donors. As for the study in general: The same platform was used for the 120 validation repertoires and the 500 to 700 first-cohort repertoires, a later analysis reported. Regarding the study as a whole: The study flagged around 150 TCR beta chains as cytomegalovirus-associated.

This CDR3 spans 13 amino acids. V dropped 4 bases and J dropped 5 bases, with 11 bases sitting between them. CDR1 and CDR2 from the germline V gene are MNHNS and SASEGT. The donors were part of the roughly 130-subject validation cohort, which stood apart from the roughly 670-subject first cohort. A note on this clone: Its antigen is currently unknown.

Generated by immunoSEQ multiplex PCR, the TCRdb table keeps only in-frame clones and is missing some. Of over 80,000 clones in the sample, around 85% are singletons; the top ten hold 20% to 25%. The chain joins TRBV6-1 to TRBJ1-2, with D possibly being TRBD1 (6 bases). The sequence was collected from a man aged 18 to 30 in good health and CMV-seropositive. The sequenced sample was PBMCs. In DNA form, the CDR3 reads TGTGCCAGCAGTGTTTGGACAGTTTATGGCTACACCTTC. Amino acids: CASSVWTVYGYTF.